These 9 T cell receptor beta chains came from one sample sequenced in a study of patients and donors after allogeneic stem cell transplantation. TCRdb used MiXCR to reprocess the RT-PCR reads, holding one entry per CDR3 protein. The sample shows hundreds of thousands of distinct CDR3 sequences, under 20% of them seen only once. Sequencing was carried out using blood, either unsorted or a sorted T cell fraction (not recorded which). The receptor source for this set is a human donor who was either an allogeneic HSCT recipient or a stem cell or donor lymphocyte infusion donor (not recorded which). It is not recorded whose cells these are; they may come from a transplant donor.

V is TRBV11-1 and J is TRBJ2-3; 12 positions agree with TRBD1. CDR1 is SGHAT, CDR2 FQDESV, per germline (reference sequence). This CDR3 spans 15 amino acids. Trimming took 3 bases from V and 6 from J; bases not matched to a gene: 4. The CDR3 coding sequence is TGTGCCAGCAGCTTGCCGGGACAGGGGGCTGATACGCAGTATTTT. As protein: CASSLPGQGADTQYF.

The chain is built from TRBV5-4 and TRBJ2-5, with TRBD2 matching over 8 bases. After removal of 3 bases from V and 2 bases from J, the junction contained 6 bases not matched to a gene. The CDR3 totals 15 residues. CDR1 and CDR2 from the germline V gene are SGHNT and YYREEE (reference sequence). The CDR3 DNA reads TGTGCCAGCAGCTGGGCGGGGGGCAGACAAGAGACCCAGTACTTC. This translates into CASSWAGGRQETQYF.

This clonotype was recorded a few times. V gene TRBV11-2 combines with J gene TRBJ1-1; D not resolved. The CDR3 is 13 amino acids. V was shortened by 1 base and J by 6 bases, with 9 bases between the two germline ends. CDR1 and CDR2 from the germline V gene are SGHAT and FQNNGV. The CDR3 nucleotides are TGTGCCAGCAGCTTAGGGGCAGCACCTGAAGCTTTCTTT. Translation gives CASSLGAAPEAFF. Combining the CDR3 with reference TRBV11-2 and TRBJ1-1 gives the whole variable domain EAGVAQSPRYKIIEKRQSVAFWCNPISGHATLYWYQQILGQGPKLLIQFQNNGVVDDSQLPKDRFSAERLKGVDSTLKIQPAKLEDSAVYLCASSLGAAPEAFFGQGTRLTVV.

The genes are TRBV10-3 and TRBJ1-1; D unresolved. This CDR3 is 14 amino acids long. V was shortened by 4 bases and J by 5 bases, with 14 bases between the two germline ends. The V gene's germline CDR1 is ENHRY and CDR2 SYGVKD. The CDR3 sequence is CAISATDGRTEAFF. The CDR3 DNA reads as TGTGCCATCAGTGCAACTGATGGAAGAACTGAAGCTTTCTTT.

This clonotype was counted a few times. DNA of the CDR3: TGTGCCAGCAGTCCGAGACCCCAAAGGGGAAGCAATCAGCCCCAGCATTTT. It is translated as CASSPRPQRGSNQPQHF. This chain uses TRBV4-2 with TRBJ1-5; tentatively, D is TRBD1 (5 bases). Germline CDR1 and CDR2: LGHNA and YNFKEQ. Trimming removed 6 bases from V and 1 base from J, with 19 bases in between. The CDR3 contains 17 residues.

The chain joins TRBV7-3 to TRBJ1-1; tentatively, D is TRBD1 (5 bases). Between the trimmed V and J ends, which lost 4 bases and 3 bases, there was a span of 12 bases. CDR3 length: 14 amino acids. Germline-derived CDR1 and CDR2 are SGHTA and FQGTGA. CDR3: CASSSGGGYTEAFF. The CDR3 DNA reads TGTGCCAGCAGCTCGGGGGGGGGATACACTGAAGCTTTCTTT.

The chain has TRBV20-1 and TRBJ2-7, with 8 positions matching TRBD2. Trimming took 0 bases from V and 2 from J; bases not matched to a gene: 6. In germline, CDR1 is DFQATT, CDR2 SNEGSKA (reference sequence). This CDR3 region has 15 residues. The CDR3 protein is CSARDRSGRPYEQYF. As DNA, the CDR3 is TGCAGTGCTAGAGATAGGAGCGGGAGACCCTACGAGCAGTACTTC.

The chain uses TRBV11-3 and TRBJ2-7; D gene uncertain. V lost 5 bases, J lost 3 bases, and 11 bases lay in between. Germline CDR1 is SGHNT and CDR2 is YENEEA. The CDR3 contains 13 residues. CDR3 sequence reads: CASSPFKGYEQYF. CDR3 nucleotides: TGTGCCAGCAGCCCCTTCAAAGGCTACGAGCAGTACTTC.

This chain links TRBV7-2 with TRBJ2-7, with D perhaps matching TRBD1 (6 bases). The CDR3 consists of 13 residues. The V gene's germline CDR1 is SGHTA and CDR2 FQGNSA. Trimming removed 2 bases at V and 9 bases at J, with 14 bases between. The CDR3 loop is CASSLSKQGRQYF. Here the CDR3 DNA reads TGTGCCAGCAGCTTAAGTAAGCAGGGGAGGCAGTACTTC.